This is a list of T cell receptor beta chains from one sample in a study of CD4+ T cells in melanoma. The assay was immunoSEQ multiplex PCR, and TCRdb's table has in-frame clones only and misses some. Of roughly 10,000 clones in the sample, less than 70% were seen once. Sequenced: cells from a culture (not recorded whether cultured in vitro). The receptors here all came from a human donor with melanoma. Each CDR3 is given with its conserved first and last residue. A D gene is named only where the DNA matches it firmly. Rows may omit the clone size; those that give it use once, few, many or a size class.

D gene	V gene	J gene	clone size	CDR3 DNA	CDR3 protein
NA	TRBV5-1	TRBJ2-2	NA	TGCGCCAGCAGCTTAGCTGAGAGGGGAAGGACCGGGGAGCTGTTTTTT	CASSLAERGRTGELFF
TRBD1	TRBV11-2	TRBJ1-2	NA	TGTGCCAGCAGCTCAGGACCCCAGACAGGGGCGGATGGCTACACCTTC	CASSSGPQTGADGYTF
NA	TRBV5-1	TRBJ2-3	once	TGCGCCAGCAGCTTGGGGTCCGTCACAGATACGCAGTATTTT	CASSLGSVTDTQYF
NA	TRBV5-1	TRBJ2-7	once	TGCGCCAGCAGCTTGGTCGTCAGTGGGGTCTCTGAGCAGTACTTC	CASSLVVSGVSEQYF
NA	TRBV6-5	TRBJ2-2	NA	TGTGCCAGCAGGCGGGGCGGCGGGGAGCTGTTTTTT	CASRRGGGELFF
NA	TRBV6-4	TRBJ2-7	NA	TGTGCCAGCAGGGCCGGGATACTCTACGAGCAGTACTTC	CASRAGILYEQYF
TRBD1	TRBV11-2	TRBJ2-7	NA	TGTGCCAGCAGCTTGAAGAGGGACAGGGGGCACTACGAGCAGTACTTC	CASSLKRDRGHYEQYF
NA	TRBV7-3	TRBJ2-5	NA	TGTGCCAGCAGCTTAATCGGTACGGAGACCCAGTACTTC	CASSLIGTETQYF
NA	TRBV6-5	TRBJ1-1	NA	TGTGCCAGCAGTATGGGGGCAGACACTGAAGCTTTCTTT	CASSMGADTEAFF
TRBD1	TRBV7-8	TRBJ2-1	NA	TGTGCCAGCCGCAGGGGACAGGGTGGTCGCAATGAGCAGTTCTTC	CASRRGQGGRNEQFF
NA	TRBV4-2	TRBJ1-6	NA	TGTGCCAGCAGCGCCACCGGCCAGGCAAGTTCACCCCTCCACTTT	CASSATGQASSPLHF
NA	TRBV6-5	TRBJ1-4	NA	TGTGCCAGCACTAACAGACCGGTTTATAATGAAAAACTGTTTTTT	CASTNRPVYNEKLFF
NA	TRBV9	TRBJ2-1	NA	TGTGCCAGCAGCGGCAACTTACAGGGAGGGACCTACAATGAGCAGTTCTTC	CASSGNLQGGTYNEQFF
NA	TRBV7-2	TRBJ2-3	NA	TGTGCCAGCAGCTTCGCGGGGGATACGCAGTATTTT	CASSFAGDTQYF
TRBD2	TRBV11-3	TRBJ2-3	few	TGTGCCAGCAGCTTAGGGGGGGGTGTTACGCAGTATTTT	CASSLGGGVTQYF
TRBD1	TRBV5-1	TRBJ2-5	NA	TGCGCCAGCAATTTTGGACAGGACCAAGAGACCCAGTACTTC	CASNFGQDQETQYF
NA	TRBV5-1	TRBJ1-4	NA	TGCGCCAGCAGCTTGGGGCAGGCAACTAATGAAAAACTGTTTTTT	CASSLGQATNEKLFF
TRBD1	TRBV5-6	TRBJ1-2	NA	TGTGCCAGCAGCTCGGGACAGAGATACTATGGCTACACCTTC	CASSSGQRYYGYTF
NA	TRBV7-8	TRBJ2-5	NA	TGTGCCAGCAGCTACATGGGGGAGACCCAGTACTTC	CASSYMGETQYF
NA	TRBV18	TRBJ2-7	once	TGTGCCAGCTCACCACCGGACGGGATGACCTACGAGCAGTACTTC	CASSPPDGMTYEQYF
NA	TRBV5-6	TRBJ2-1	NA	TGTGCCAGCAGCTTGGCGGCACTCAATAAGCAGTTCTTC	CASSLAALNKQFF
TRBD1	TRBV5-1	TRBJ2-5	NA	TGCGCCAGCGGACCAACCGGGACAGGGGGGGCGACCCAGTACTTC	CASGPTGTGGATQYF
NA	TRBV5-1	TRBJ1-1	NA	TGCGCCAGCAGCTTGGAGTTGGGCGCGGGGAACACTGAAGCTTTCTTT	CASSLELGAGNTEAFF
NA	TRBV7-6	TRBJ2-2	NA	TGTGCCAGCAGCTTAGGACTCCGGGGATCGAGGGGGGAGCTGTTTTTT	CASSLGLRGSRGELFF
NA	TRBV10-2	TRBJ2-7	NA	TGCGCCAGCAGTGACGGGCAGGTCCCACTCTACGAGCAGTACTTC	CASSDGQVPLYEQYF
NA	TRBV2	TRBJ1-1	NA	TGTGCCAGCAGTGATCAGACCGCTCGGGACACTGAAGCTTTCTTT	CASSDQTARDTEAFF
NA	TRBV6-1	TRBJ1-5	NA	TGTGCCAGCATGCTCGGACAGCCGAGCAATCAGCCCCAGCATTTT	CASMLGQPSNQPQHF
NA	TRBV2	TRBJ2-2	NA	TGTGCCAGCGGCCTCAGGCGGTCTGGCGGGGAGCTGTTTTTT	CASGLRRSGGELFF
NA	TRBV18	TRBJ2-2	NA	TGTGCCAGCTCACCTTTTGGGGGCCCGAACACCGGGGAGCTGTTTTTT	CASSPFGGPNTGELFF
NA	TRBV7-9	TRBJ2-7	NA	TGTGCCAGCAGCTTAATGGGTGGGCTCCGGAGACCGAATACCTACGAGCAGTACTTC	CASSLMGGLRRPNTYEQYF
NA	TRBV2	TRBJ2-7	NA	TGTGCCAGCAGCTACTACACGGGACAACACTACGAGCAGTACTTC	CASSYYTGQHYEQYF
NA	TRBV2	TRBJ1-2	NA	TGTGCCAGCAGTACCCCGACAGACTACTATGGCTACACCTTC	CASSTPTDYYGYTF